Below are 2 T cell receptor beta chains sequenced from a single sample in a study of T cell repertoires in cytomegalovirus infection. TCRdb reprocessed the reads with MiXCR, giving one entry per CDR3 protein. The sample consists of hundreds of thousands of distinct CDR3 sequences, about 24% of them appearing once. The sequenced sample consisted of CD8+ T cells from PBMCs. These receptors were collected from a human donor in good health (CMV status not recorded). Some clones in this sample may be carry-over from other donors' samples.

The chain employs TRBV13 and TRBJ2-1; 10 bases fit TRBD2. The CDR3 totals 14 residues. From germline, CDR1 is PRHDT and CDR2 FYEKMQ (reference sequence). Trimming at V came to 8 bases and at J to 10 bases, leaving 11 bases not matched to a gene. In DNA form, the CDR3 reads TGTGCCAGCTGCCAGGTAGCGGGGGGAGACGAGCAGTTCTTC. It codes for CASCQVAGGDEQFF.

This clonotype was counted only a few times. The chain carries TRBV9 and TRBJ2-1; D is unresolved. The germline V gene has CDR1 SGDLS and CDR2 YYNGEE. The V end lost 3 bases, the J end lost 0 bases, and 16 bases lay between the germline ends. This CDR3 has 17 amino acids. The CDR3 sequence is CASSAHGPINSYNEQFF. The CDR3 region has the DNA TGTGCCAGCAGCGCCCATGGGCCGATCAACTCCTACAATGAGCAGTTCTTC.